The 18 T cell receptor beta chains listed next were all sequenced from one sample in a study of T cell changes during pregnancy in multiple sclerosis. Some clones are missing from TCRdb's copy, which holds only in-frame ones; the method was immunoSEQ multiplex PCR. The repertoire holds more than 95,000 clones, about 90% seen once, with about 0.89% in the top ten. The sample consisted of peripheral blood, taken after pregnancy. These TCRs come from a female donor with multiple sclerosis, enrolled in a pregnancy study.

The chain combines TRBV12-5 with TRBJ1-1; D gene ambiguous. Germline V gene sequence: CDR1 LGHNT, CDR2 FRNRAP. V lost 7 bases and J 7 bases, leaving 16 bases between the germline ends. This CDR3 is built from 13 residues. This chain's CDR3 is CASDRVLNDEAFF. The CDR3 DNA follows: TGTGCTAGTGATAGAGTCCTTAACGATGAAGCTTTCTTT.

CDR3: CASSLAGTALYNEQFF. In nucleotides, the CDR3 is TGTGCCAGCAGCCTCGCCGGGACAGCGTTATACAATGAGCAGTTCTTC. The chain carries TRBV7-3 and TRBJ2-1; TRBD1 matches at 7 bases. Germline values: CDR1 SGHTA, CDR2 FQGTGA. The CDR3 loop spans 16 amino acids. Trimming took 5 bases from V and 4 from J; bases not matched to a gene: 11.

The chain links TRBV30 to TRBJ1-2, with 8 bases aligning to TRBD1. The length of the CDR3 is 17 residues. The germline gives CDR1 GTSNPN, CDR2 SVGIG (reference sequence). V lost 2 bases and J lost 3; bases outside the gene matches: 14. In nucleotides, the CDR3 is TGTGCCTGGAGTTCACCGGGACAGGTCTTTAGAGACTATGGCTACACCTTC. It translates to CAWSSPGQVFRDYGYTF.

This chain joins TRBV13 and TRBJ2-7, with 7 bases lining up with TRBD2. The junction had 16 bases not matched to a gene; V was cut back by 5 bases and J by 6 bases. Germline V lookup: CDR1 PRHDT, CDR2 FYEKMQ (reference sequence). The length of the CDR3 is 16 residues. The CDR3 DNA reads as TGTGCCAGCAGCCCGGGGACTATCCGCAAAGTAGGCGAGCAGTACTTC. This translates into CASSPGTIRKVGEQYF.

CDR3 protein: CASGTTGESQPQHF. As DNA, the CDR3 is TGTGCTAGTGGAACGACAGGGGAGAGTCAGCCCCAGCATTTT. The V gene is TRBV12-5, the J gene TRBJ1-5; 8 bases are shared with TRBD1. The germline CDR1 and CDR2 sequences are LGHNT and FRNRAP. The CDR3 has 14 amino acids. The J segment lost 6 bases and the V segment lost 6 bases, leaving 7 bases of the junction unmatched.

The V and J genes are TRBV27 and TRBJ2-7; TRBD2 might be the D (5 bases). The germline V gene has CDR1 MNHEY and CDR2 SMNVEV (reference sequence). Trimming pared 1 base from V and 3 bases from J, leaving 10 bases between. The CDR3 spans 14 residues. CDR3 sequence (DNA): TGTGCCAGCAGTTTATGGTCGGGAAACTACGAGCAGTACTTC. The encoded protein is CASSLWSGNYEQYF.

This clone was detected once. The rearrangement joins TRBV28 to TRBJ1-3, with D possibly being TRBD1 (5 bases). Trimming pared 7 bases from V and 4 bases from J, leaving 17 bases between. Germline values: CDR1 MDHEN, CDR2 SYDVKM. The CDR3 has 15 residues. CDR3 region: CASTHRGAGGNTIYF. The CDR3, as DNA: TGTGCCAGCACCCACCGGGGCGCGGGAGGAAACACCATATATTTT.

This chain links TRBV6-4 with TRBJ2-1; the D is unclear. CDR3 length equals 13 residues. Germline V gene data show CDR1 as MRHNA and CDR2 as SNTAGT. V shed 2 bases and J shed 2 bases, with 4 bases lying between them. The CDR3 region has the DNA TGTGCCAGCAGTGACGTAGCCTACAATGAGCAGTTCTTC. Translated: CASSDVAYNEQFF.

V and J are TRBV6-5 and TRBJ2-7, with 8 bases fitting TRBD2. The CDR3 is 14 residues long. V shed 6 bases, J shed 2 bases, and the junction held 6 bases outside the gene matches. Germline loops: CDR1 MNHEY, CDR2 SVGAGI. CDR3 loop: CASRQTSGAYEQYF. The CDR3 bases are TGTGCCAGCAGACAAACTAGCGGAGCCTACGAGCAGTACTTC.

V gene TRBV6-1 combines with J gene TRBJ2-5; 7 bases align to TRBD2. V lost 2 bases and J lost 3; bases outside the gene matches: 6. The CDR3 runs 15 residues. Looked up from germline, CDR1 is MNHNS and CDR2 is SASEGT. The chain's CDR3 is CASSEFGLDKETQYF. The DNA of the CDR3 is TGTGCCAGCAGTGAATTCGGACTAGACAAAGAGACCCAGTACTTC.

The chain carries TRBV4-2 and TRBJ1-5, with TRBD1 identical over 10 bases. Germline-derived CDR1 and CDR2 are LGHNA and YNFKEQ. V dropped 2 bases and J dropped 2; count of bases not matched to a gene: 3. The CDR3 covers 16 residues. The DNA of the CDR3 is TGTGCCAGCAGCCAAACCGGGACAGGGGGCAATCAGCCCCAGCATTTT. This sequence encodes CASSQTGTGGNQPQHF.

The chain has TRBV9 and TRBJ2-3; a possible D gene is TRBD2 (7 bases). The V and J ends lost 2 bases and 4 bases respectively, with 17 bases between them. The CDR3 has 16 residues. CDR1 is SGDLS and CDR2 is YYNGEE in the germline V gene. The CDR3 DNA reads TGTGCCAGCAGCGTCCCTCAGGGAGGGGGACCAGATACGCAGTATTTT. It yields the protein CASSVPQGGGPDTQYF. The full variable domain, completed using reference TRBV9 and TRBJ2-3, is DSGVTQTPKHLITATGQRVTLRCSPRSGDLSVYWYQQSLDQGLQFLIQYYNGEERAKGNILERFSAQQFPDLHSELNLSSLELGDSALYFCASSVPQGGGPDTQYFGPGTRLTVL.

CDR3 DNA: TGTGCCAGCAGTTCCCTTGGGGGCTGGACTGAAGCTTTCTTT. This gives the protein CASSSLGGWTEAFF. The chain couples TRBV28 to TRBJ1-1; tentatively, D is TRBD1 (6 bases). The CDR3 totals 14 residues. V was trimmed by 4 bases and J by 5 bases, leaving 14 bases between them. CDR1 MDHEN and CDR2 SYDVKM come from the germline V gene.

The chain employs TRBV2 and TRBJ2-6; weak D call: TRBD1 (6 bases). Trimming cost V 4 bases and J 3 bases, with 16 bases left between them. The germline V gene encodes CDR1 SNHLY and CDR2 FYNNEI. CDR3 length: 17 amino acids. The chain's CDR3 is CASSVNRAQIGANVLTF. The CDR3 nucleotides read TGTGCCAGCAGTGTGAACAGGGCCCAAATTGGGGCCAACGTCCTGACTTTC.

The CDR3 spells CASSEETLANTGELFF. The CDR3 DNA is TGTGCCAGCAGCGAGGAGACCCTCGCGAACACCGGGGAGCTGTTTTTT. The chain combines TRBV9 with TRBJ2-2; unclear D gene. V was cut by 3 bases and J by 0 bases, with 12 bases left in between. Germline CDR1 SGDLS, CDR2 YYNGEE. The CDR3 loop spans 16 amino acids. Based on the CDR3 plus reference TRBV9 and TRBJ2-2, the full variable domain is DSGVTQTPKHLITATGQRVTLRCSPRSGDLSVYWYQQSLDQGLQFLIQYYNGEERAKGNILERFSAQQFPDLHSELNLSSLELGDSALYFCASSEETLANTGELFFGEGSRLTVL.

The CDR3 reads CASRRLPGGNYGYTF. The CDR3 bases are TGTGCCAGCAGACGACTTCCAGGGGGCAACTATGGCTACACCTTC. The gene calls are TRBV6-5 and TRBJ1-2; TRBD1 agrees at 8 bases. J was trimmed by 2 bases and V by 6 bases; bases with no gene match: 8. The germline CDR1 and CDR2 sequences are MNHEY and SVGAGI. The CDR3 consists of 15 residues.

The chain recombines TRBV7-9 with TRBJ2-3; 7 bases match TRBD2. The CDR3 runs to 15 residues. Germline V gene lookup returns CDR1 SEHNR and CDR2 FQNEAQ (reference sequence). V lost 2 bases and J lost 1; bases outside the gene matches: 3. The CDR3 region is CASSLLAGGTDTQYF. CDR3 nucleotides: TGTGCCAGCAGCTTATTGGCGGGGGGCACAGATACGCAGTATTTT.

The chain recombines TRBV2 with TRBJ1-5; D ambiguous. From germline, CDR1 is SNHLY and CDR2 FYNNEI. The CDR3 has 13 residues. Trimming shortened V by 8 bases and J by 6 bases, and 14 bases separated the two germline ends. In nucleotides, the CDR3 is TGTGCCAGCGGTTTGAGCCGGGTTCAGCCCCAGCATTTT. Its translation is CASGLSRVQPQHF.